The 28 T cell receptor beta chains presented below share a single source sample, sequenced in a study of T cells in localized non-small cell lung cancer. Libraries were prepared by immunoSEQ multiplex PCR; TCRdb keeps only in-frame clonotypes and omits some of them. The sample yields tens of thousands of clones, almost 85% seen once. The sample was peripheral blood, taken before any cancer treatment. The receptors shown here come from a male donor aged 60 or over with stage III squamous cell lung carcinoma.

By share of the sample, this clone is medium-sized. The chain has TRBV6-5 and TRBJ2-2, with D possibly TRBD1 on 5 matching bases. Trimming pared 7 bases from V and 0 bases from J, leaving 6 bases between. CDR1 and CDR2 from the germline V gene are MNHEY and SVGAGI. The CDR3 has 13 residues. The CDR3 protein is CASTRANTGELFF. CDR3 nucleotides: TGTGCCAGCACCAGGGCGAACACCGGGGAGCTGTTTTTT.

CDR3 loop: CASSIGGSGANVLTF. The CDR3 DNA reads TGTGCCAGTAGTATAGGAGGGTCTGGGGCCAACGTCCTGACTTTC. This chain links TRBV19 with TRBJ2-6, with D possibly being TRBD2 (5 bases). CDR1 is LNHDA and CDR2 is SQIVND in the germline V gene (reference sequence). The CDR3 runs 15 residues. V was cut by 1 base and J by 1 base, with 5 bases left in between.

This sequence joins TRBV14 and TRBJ1-2; D is undetermined. The CDR3 has 14 amino acids. V lost 1 base and J lost 1, with 7 bases in between. Per germline, CDR1 SGHDN and CDR2 FVKESK. CDR3 amino acids: CASSQADHNYGYTF. The CDR3 bases are TGTGCCAGCAGCCAAGCGGATCATAACTATGGCTACACCTTC.

This sequence joins TRBV21-1 and TRBJ1-5; the D segment call TRBD1 is taken from the table without a DNA check. TRBV21-1 is a pseudogene locus. The CDR3 loop spans 15 amino acids. The CDR3 region is CASRPTGIRNQPQHF. As DNA, the CDR3 is TGTGCCAGCAGGCCCACAGGGATACGCAATCAGCCCCAGCATTTT.

This clone has more than one count but fewer than ten. V usage is TRBV5-4 and J usage is TRBJ1-1; the D is unclear. Trimming took 7 bases from V and 0 from J, leaving 10 bases between them. This CDR3 is 13 amino acids long. Germline CDR1 reads SGHNT; CDR2 reads YYREEE (reference sequence). The CDR3 region is CASRSNMNTEAFF. The CDR3 DNA reads TGTGCCAGCCGATCTAACATGAACACTGAAGCTTTCTTT.

V and J are TRBV19 and TRBJ1-2; a possible D gene is TRBD1 (5 bases). Deletions cut 3 bases from V and 2 bases from J, with 16 bases between. CDR1 and CDR2 (germline): LNHDA, SQIVND (reference sequence). There are 16 residues in the CDR3. CDR3 nucleotides: TGTGCCAGTAGTATGGGTCGACAGACGTCCAACTATGGCTACACCTTC. Its protein is CASSMGRQTSNYGYTF.

This sequence joins TRBV6-1 and TRBJ2-7; D is possibly TRBD2 (6 bases). Trimming stripped 5 bases from V and 6 bases from J, with 20 bases between. The CDR3 loop spans 15 amino acids. Germline V gene lookup returns CDR1 MNHNS and CDR2 SASEGT. CDR3 sequence (DNA): TGTGCCAGCAGTTCATCCGGGGACTCCCTTGGCGAGCAGTACTTC. Protein sequence: CASSSSGDSLGEQYF.

This clone is a singleton in its sample. This chain links TRBV6-5 with TRBJ1-1, with TRBD1 matching 8 bases. With 6 bases clipped from V and 4 bases from J, the junction kept 4 bases outside the gene matches. The CDR3 extends over 13 amino acids. Germline values: CDR1 MNHEY, CDR2 SVGAGI. CDR3 amino acids: CASRTGDGTEAFF. The CDR3 region has the DNA TGTGCCAGCAGGACAGGGGATGGCACTGAAGCTTTCTTT.

The chain uses TRBV15 and TRBJ2-3, with a possible D match to TRBD2 (5 bases). CDR1 is LNHNV, CDR2 YYDKDF, per germline (reference sequence). V was cut by 5 bases and J by 2 bases, with 11 bases left in between. The length of the CDR3 is 14 residues. The CDR3 bases are TGTGCCACCAGCGTGGACTCAGCCACAGATACGCAGTATTTT. It codes for CATSVDSATDTQYF.

This chain joins TRBV4-1 and TRBJ2-4, with 11 bases fitting TRBD1. This CDR3 has 16 amino acids. CDR1 and CDR2 (germline): MGHRA, YSYEKL. Trimming cost V 4 bases and J 2 bases; bases outside gene matches: 4. CDR3 region: CASSPGTGGTKNIQYF. CDR3 sequence (DNA): TGCGCCAGCAGCCCTGGGACAGGGGGGACCAAAAACATTCAGTACTTC.

The chain links TRBV2 to TRBJ2-1; 8 bases are a match to TRBD2. V trimming: 5 bases; J trimming: 1 base; junction bases outside the gene matches: 4. Germline assignment: CDR1 SNHLY and CDR2 FYNNEI. CDR3 length equals 15 residues. The CDR3 DNA reads as TGTGCCAGCAGTTCCGGGACTAGATCCTACAATGAGCAGTTCTTC. Its protein is CASSSGTRSYNEQFF.

This clone was seen only a few times. The rearrangement uses TRBV5-4 and TRBJ2-2; 9 bases match TRBD1. CDR3 size: 14 residues. The V segment lost 3 bases and the J segment 4 bases; nucleotides outside the gene matches: 1. CDR1 is SGHNT and CDR2 is YYREEE in the germline V gene (reference sequence). CDR3 nucleotide sequence: TGTGCCAGCAGCTCGGGACAGGGCACCGGGGAGCTGTTTTTT. Translated: CASSSGQGTGELFF. The complete variable domain, with remaining parts taken from reference TRBV5-4 and TRBJ2-2, reads ETGVTQSPTHLIKTRGQQVTLRCSSQSGHNTVSWYQQALGQGPQFIFQYYREEENGRGNFPPRFSGLQFPNYSSELNVNALELDDSALYLCASSSGQGTGELFFGEGSRLTVL.

The rearrangement links TRBV29-1 to TRBJ1-4, with a weak D call TRBD1 (5 bases). From germline, CDR1 is SQVTM and CDR2 ANQGSEA. V shed 4 bases and J shed 3 bases, with 9 bases lying between them. The CDR3 is 13 residues long. CDR3: CSVGGGPNEKLFF. The DNA of the CDR3 is TGCAGCGTTGGCGGGGGACCTAATGAAAAACTGTTTTTT.

The rearrangement uses TRBV6-5 and TRBJ2-1; D remains unclear. This CDR3 has 14 amino acids. Germline V lookup: CDR1 MNHEY, CDR2 SVGAGI. V was trimmed by 7 bases and J by 3 bases, leaving 13 bases between them. In DNA form, the CDR3 reads TGTGCCAGCACCTCCCCAGGTTTCTACAATGAGCAGTTCTTC. Protein: CASTSPGFYNEQFF.

This chain links TRBV6-6 with TRBJ2-7; 11 positions match TRBD1. CDR3 length: 16 amino acids. Germline CDR1 and CDR2: MNHNY and SVGAGI (reference sequence). V shed 0 bases, J shed 5 bases, and the junction held 6 bases outside the gene matches. CDR3 nucleotide sequence: TGTGCCAGCAGTTACTCGCTGGGACAGGGGGTGCACGAGCAGTACTTC. Its translation: CASSYSLGQGVHEQYF.

The chain is built from TRBV18 and TRBJ1-1, with a tentative D call TRBD1 (5 bases). The V gene lost 4 bases and the J gene lost 4 bases, with 13 bases spanning the gap. The CDR3 contains 14 residues. Germline V gene lookup returns CDR1 KGHSH and CDR2 LQKENI. The CDR3 nucleotides are TGTGCCAGCTCACAATCCAAGGGGACCACTGAAGCTTTCTTT. Translation gives CASSQSKGTTEAFF.

The V call is TRBV2, the J call TRBJ2-2, with TRBD2 as a possible D gene (5 bases). Trimming left V 7 bases short and J 4 bases short, with 16 bases between. The CDR3 is made up of 15 amino acids. Germline CDR1 SNHLY, CDR2 FYNNEI. In nucleotides, the CDR3 is TGTGCCAGCACCCCATTTCGGGGTGGCACCGGGGAGCTGTTTTTT. It encodes CASTPFRGGTGELFF.

V gene TRBV5-5 combines with J gene TRBJ1-1, with 7 bases that match TRBD1. Trimming removed 0 bases from V and 4 bases from J; junction bases left unmatched: 6. Germline CDR1 is SGHKS and CDR2 is YYEKEE (reference sequence). The CDR3 has 15 residues. DNA for the CDR3: TGTGCCAGCAGCTTGGTACAGGGGTTTGGCACTGAAGCTTTCTTT. It translates to CASSLVQGFGTEAFF. Full variable domain (missing parts from reference TRBV5-5 and TRBJ1-1): DAGVTQSPTHLIKTRGQQVTLRCSPISGHKSVSWYQQVLGQGPQFIFQYYEKEERGRGNFPDRFSARQFPNYSSELNVNALLLGDSALYLCASSLVQGFGTEAFFGQGTRLTVV.

This clone occurred once. V usage is TRBV6-1 and J usage is TRBJ2-7, with 11 bases aligning to TRBD2. The V gene's germline CDR1 is MNHNS and CDR2 SASEGT. The V gene end was trimmed by 6 bases and the J gene end by 3 bases; junction bases not matched to a gene: 4. The length of the CDR3 is 14 residues. CDR3 in amino acids: CASSRLAGLYEQYF. The DNA of the CDR3 is TGTGCCAGCAGCCGACTAGCGGGGCTCTACGAGCAGTACTTC.

This chain joins TRBV2 and TRBJ1-2; D possibly corresponds to TRBD1 (5 bases). In germline, CDR1 is SNHLY, CDR2 FYNNEI. This CDR3 region has 12 residues. Trimming stripped 6 bases from V and 8 bases from J, with 13 bases between. In nucleotides, the CDR3 is TGTGCCAGCAGCCAGGGTAGGGACGGCTACACCTTC. Translated, it gives CASSQGRDGYTF.

CDR3 loop: CASSPVSGNEQFF. The CDR3, as DNA: TGTGCCAGCAGCCCGGTTTCAGGGAATGAGCAGTTCTTC. The chain couples TRBV5-6 to TRBJ2-1; D possibly corresponds to TRBD1 (5 bases). From germline, CDR1 is SGHDT and CDR2 YYEEEE. The V end lost 4 bases, the J end lost 7 bases, and 12 bases lay between the germline ends. CDR3 size: 13 residues.

The chain recombines TRBV9 with TRBJ2-5, with 7 bases aligning to TRBD2. After removal of 4 bases from V and 4 bases from J, the junction contained 7 bases not matched to a gene. Germline V CDR1 and CDR2: SGDLS, YYNGEE. The CDR3 length is 14 residues. For the CDR3, the DNA is TGTGCCAGCAGCACGACTAGCTTCGGAGAGACCCAGTACTTC. It codes for CASSTTSFGETQYF.

The V and J genes are TRBV5-4 and TRBJ2-7; a weak D match, TRBD1 (5 bases). Deletions cut 1 base from V and 3 bases from J, with 8 bases between. Germline CDR1 SGHNT, CDR2 YYREEE (reference sequence). This CDR3 has 13 residues. CDR3 region: CASSLFTGYEQYF. As DNA, the CDR3 is TGTGCCAGCAGCTTGTTTACAGGCTACGAGCAGTACTTC.

The chain links TRBV10-3 to TRBJ1-5; a possible D gene is TRBD1 (5 bases). Germline CDR1 and CDR2: ENHRY and SYGVKD. V lost 4 bases to trimming and J lost 2 bases, with 12 bases between them. CDR3 length equals 15 residues. The CDR3 coding sequence is TGTGCCATCAGTGGTGGGGGGGATGGCAATCAGCCCCAGCATTTT. Its translation: CAISGGGDGNQPQHF.

CDR3 amino acids: CSVDTDTQYF. In DNA form, the CDR3 reads TGCAGCGTAGATACAGATACGCAGTATTTT. The rearrangement joins TRBV29-1 to TRBJ2-3; no firm D call. Trimming removed 6 bases at V and 3 bases at J, with 4 bases between. Germline V gene sequence: CDR1 SQVTM, CDR2 ANQGSEA. The CDR3 totals 10 residues.

Concerning this clone itself: An end of the junction differs from the germline gene, which may be a read error. This sequence joins TRBV7-6 and TRBJ2-2, with D unclear. The CDR3 is 15 amino acids. Germline-derived CDR1 and CDR2 are SGHVS and FNYEAQ. The CDR3 spells CTSSSSRRFTGELFF. The CDR3 nucleotides read TGTACCAGCAGCTCGTCTAGAAGATTCACCGGGGAGCTGTTTTTT.

The chain couples TRBV25-1 to TRBJ2-5, with a possible D match to TRBD1 (5 bases). V was cut by 1 base and J by 1 base, with 13 bases left in between. Germline V gives CDR1 MGHDK, CDR2 SYGVNS. The CDR3 covers 16 residues. CDR3 sequence: CASSEFRGLSQETQYF. In nucleotides, the CDR3 is TGTGCCAGCAGTGAATTTAGGGGCCTGAGCCAAGAGACCCAGTACTTC. The full variable domain, completed using reference TRBV25-1 and TRBJ2-5, is EADIYQTPRYLVIGTGKKITLECSQTMGHDKMYWYQQDPGMELHLIHYSYGVNSTEKGDLSSESTVSRIRTEHFPLTLESARPSHTSQYLCASSEFRGLSQETQYFGPGTRLLVL.

The chain carries TRBV2 and TRBJ1-3; 9 bases fit TRBD1. Unmatched junction bases numbered 14, after V lost 7 bases and J lost 4 bases. CDR1 is SNHLY and CDR2 is FYNNEI in the germline V gene. CDR3 size: 17 residues. The CDR3 is CASKRGQTGGSGNTIYF. DNA of the CDR3: TGTGCCAGCAAACGGGGCCAGACAGGGGGTTCAGGAAACACCATATATTTT.